This T cell receptor (beta chain) was identified in a study of T cell clonality in common variable immunodeficiency (dated by TCRdb to 2014 to 2015). Points the paper makes about the study in general: Compared with healthy controls, CVID subjects showed increased TCRbeta clonality (t-test p = 0.018), a feature most characteristic of about a third of subjects. CVID TCRbeta sequences reportedly showed fewer deletions and N-nucleotide insertions and lacked highly modified clones with 13 or more V deletions. Differences among patients in the CVID cohort limited the correlations between repertoire features and clinical complications. Healthy controls shared more TCRbeta clones with each other than CVID subjects shared among themselves (p < 0.0001). Even though DNA input was the same, control samples had an average of about 80,000 unique sequences each, compared with some 32,000 in CVID samples. The authors noted that sequencing repertoires of T cell subpopulations would be needed to clarify what caused the increased clonality in CVID.

This clone came up a few times. The specificity of this receptor is unknown. The observed sequence ends 3 residues before the CDR3 terminus, with the missing tail filled in from the germline J gene. Equivalent amounts of genomic DNA from CVID and control samples were used as sequencing input. For every sample, a 60 bp segment covering the rearranged TCRbeta CDR3 region was amplified and then sequenced. TCRbeta amplification used the immunoSEQ assay, a bias-corrected multiplex PCR with high-throughput sequencing. The paper's data handling went like this. Every unique nucleotide sequence was considered a clone and was annotated with V, D and J genes, copy number and frequency. Sequences were labeled productive if in frame, and non-productive if out of frame or containing stop codons. As previously described, clonality was calculated on the basis of Shannon's entropy. The predicted amino acid sequences of productive clones were used to derive the mean CDR3 Kyte-Doolittle hydropathy. Hierarchical clustering of scaled V gene usage was performed with the R hclust function using Manhattan distance and complete linkage. Sharing of clones by CDR3 amino acid sequence was evaluated by resampling 12 repertoires per group over 100 rounds. The repertoires were searched for approximately 72 published EBV-specific TCRbeta sequences and almost 250 published CMV-specific TCRbeta sequences. Two CVID samples yielding fewer than 10,000 sequences were excluded from analysis, leaving over 35 CVID repertoires. What TCRdb holds here is the immuneACCESS table cut down to in-frame rearrangements. Part of the clones is not present; checked against another copy, under half of the missing clones reflect an unresolved V gene, and the others are unexplained. The V and J calls and clone size are taken from that table; D and trimming were inferred from the DNA. This sample has fewer than 12,000 clones in the table, none counted a single time. The ten largest clones capture roughly 6.3% of the sample.

The germline ends are 5 bases apart after V is trimmed by 1 base and J by 2 bases. Measured from the cysteine to the phenylalanine, the CDR3 is 13 residues long. The DNA has 30 bases, all within the CDR3, and is read from base 1. Sequences KGHSH (CDR1) and LQKENI (CDR2) are obtained from the germline V gene. CVID was diagnosed by standard criteria: serum IgG, IgA and/or IgM reduced below normal range, plus specific antibody deficiency. A total of fewer than 50 subjects (15 female and 29 male; age range roughly 9 to 64 years, mean age around 40) were included in the CVID group. Most of the CVID patients and most of the healthy controls were of Caucasian heritage. At the time of study participation, every CVID subject had been on replacement immunoglobulin therapy for one year or longer. When blood was collected, none of the CVID subjects were ill or on immunomodulatory or immunosuppressive medication. From each donor, about 5 to 8.5 ml of heparinized peripheral whole blood was collected. TCRbeta CDR3 repertoires were sequenced from genomic DNA of adults with common variable immune deficiency (CVID) and healthy adult controls. To isolate peripheral blood mononuclear cells, diluted blood was subjected to density centrifugation over Hypaque 1077 or Ficoll-Paque. Genomic DNA was extracted from unsorted mononuclear cells by Qiagen column purification or by a centrifugation-based method.

Here the chain combines TRBV18 and TRBJ2-5; a confident D gene designation cannot be given. Input material: peripheral blood mononuclear cells. The TCR was taken from a human donor with common variable immunodeficiency. Partial CDR3 DNA: TGTGCCAGCTCACCACGGCATCAAGAGACC. This codes for CASSPRHQET. The entire CDR3 reads CASSPRHQETQYF. Reference TRBV18 and TRBJ2-5 genes cover what lies past the CDR3, so the full variable domain is NAGVMQNPRHLVRRRGQEARLRCSPMKGHSHVYWYRQLPEEGLKFMVYLQKENIIDESGMPKERFSAEFPKEGPSILRIQQVVRGDSAAYFCASSPRHQETQYFGPGTRLLVL.